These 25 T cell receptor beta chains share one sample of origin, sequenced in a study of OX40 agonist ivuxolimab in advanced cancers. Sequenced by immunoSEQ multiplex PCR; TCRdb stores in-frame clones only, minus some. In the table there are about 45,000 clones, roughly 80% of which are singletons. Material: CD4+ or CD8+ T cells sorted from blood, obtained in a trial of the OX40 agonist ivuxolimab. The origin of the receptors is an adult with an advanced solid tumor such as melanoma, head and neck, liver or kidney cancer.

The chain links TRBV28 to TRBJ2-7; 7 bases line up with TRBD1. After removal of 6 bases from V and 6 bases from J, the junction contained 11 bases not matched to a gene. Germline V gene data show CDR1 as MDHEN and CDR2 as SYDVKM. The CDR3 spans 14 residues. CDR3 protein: CASSRPPGQREQYF. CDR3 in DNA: TGTGCCAGCAGCCGCCCCCCGGGACAGCGCGAGCAGTACTTC.

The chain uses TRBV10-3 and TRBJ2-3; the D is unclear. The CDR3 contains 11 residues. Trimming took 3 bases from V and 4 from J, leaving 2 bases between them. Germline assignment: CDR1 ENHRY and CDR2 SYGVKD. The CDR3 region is CAISDPDTQYF. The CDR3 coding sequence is TGTGCCATCAGTGATCCAGATACGCAGTATTTT.

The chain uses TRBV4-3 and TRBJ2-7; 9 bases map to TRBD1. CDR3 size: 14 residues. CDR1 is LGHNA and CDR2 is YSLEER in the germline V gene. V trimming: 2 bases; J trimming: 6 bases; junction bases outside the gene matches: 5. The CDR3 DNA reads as TGCGCCAGCAGCCAACCGGGACAGGGTCCCGAGCAGTACTTC. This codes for CASSQPGQGPEQYF.

The CDR3 region has the DNA TGTGCCAGCAGCTTGTCTTGGTCTGGGGCCAACGTCCTGACTTTC. Protein product: CASSLSWSGANVLTF. The V and J genes are TRBV5-5 and TRBJ2-6; D unclear. The V gene's germline CDR1 is SGHKS and CDR2 YYEKEE (reference sequence). This CDR3 has 15 amino acids. Trimming pared 1 base from V and 1 base from J, leaving 6 bases between.

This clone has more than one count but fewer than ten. The CDR3 sequence is CASSLDERSSYEQYF. DNA of the CDR3: TGCGCCAGCAGCTTAGACGAGCGGAGCTCCTACGAGCAGTACTTC. This chain links TRBV5-1 with TRBJ2-7, with D tentatively TRBD2 (5 bases). The CDR3 has 15 residues. Trimming cost V 2 bases and J 0 bases, with 12 bases left between them. Germline assignment: CDR1 SGHRS and CDR2 YFSETQ.

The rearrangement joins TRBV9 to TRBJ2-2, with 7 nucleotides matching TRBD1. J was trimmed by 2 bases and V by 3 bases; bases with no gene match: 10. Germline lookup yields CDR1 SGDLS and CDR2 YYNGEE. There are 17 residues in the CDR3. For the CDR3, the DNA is TGTGCCAGCAGCGCCCGGTGGGACAGAGTAAACACCGGGGAGCTGTTTTTT. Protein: CASSARWDRVNTGELFF.

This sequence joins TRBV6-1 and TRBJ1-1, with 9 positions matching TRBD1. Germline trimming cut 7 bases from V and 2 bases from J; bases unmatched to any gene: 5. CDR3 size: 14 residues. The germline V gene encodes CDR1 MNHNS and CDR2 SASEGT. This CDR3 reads CASKYRGQNTEAFF. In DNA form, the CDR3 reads TGTGCCAGCAAATACAGGGGGCAAAACACTGAAGCTTTCTTT.

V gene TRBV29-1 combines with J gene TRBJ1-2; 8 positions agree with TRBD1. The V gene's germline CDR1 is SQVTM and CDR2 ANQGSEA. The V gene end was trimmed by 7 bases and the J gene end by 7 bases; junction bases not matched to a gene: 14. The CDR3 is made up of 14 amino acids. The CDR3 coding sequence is TGCAGCGCCGGACTGGGGACAGGTCAGAGTGGCTACACCTTC. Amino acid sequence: CSAGLGTGQSGYTF.

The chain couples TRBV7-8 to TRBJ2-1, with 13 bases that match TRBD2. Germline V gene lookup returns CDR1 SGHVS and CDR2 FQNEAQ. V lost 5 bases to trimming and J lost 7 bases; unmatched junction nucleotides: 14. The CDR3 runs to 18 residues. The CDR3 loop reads CASSKTSGRPRLPNEQFF. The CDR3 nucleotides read TGTGCCAGCAGCAAGACTAGCGGGAGGCCCCGACTCCCGAATGAGCAGTTCTTC.

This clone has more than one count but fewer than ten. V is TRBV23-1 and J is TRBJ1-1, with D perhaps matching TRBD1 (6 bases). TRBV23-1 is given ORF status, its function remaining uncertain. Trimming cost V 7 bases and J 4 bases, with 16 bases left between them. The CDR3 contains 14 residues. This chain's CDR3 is CASIHTRGITEAFF. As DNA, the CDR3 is TGCGCCAGCATCCATACCAGGGGAATCACTGAAGCTTTCTTT.

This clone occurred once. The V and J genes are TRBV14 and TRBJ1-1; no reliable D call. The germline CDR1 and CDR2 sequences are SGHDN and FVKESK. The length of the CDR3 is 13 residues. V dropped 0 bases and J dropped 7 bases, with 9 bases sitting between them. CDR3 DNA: TGTGCCAGCAGCCAAGATCTTTACGGTGAAGCTTTCTTT. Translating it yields CASSQDLYGEAFF.

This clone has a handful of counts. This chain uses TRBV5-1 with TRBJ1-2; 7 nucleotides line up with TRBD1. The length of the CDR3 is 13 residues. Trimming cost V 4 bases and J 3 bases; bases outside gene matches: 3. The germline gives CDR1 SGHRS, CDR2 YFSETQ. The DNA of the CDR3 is TGCGCCAGCAGCCACACAGGGGACTATGGCTACACCTTC. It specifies CASSHTGDYGYTF.

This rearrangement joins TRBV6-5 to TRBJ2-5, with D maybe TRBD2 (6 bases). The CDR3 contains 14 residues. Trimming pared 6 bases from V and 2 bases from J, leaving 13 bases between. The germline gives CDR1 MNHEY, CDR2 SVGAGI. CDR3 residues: CASSGGGAQETQYF. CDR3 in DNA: TGTGCCAGCAGCGGAGGAGGGGCGCAAGAGACCCAGTACTTC.

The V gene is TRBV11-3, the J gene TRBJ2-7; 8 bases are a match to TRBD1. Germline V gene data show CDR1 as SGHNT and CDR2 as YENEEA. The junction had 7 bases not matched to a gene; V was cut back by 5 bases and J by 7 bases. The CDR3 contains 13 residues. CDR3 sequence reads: CASSIQGAWEQYF. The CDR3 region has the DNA TGTGCCAGCAGCATCCAGGGGGCTTGGGAGCAGTACTTC.

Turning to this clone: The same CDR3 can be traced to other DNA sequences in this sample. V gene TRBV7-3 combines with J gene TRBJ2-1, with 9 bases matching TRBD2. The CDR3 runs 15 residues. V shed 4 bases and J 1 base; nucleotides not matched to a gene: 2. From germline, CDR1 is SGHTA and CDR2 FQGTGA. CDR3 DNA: TGTGCCAGCAGCTCGCTAGCGGGATCCTACAATGAGCAGTTCTTC. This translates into CASSSLAGSYNEQFF.

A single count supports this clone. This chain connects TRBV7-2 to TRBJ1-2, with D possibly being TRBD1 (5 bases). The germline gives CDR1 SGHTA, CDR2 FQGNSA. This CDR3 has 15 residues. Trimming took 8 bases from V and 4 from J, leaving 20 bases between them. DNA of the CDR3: TGTGCCAGCCGCCCGGGAGGGGCACAATCCTATGGCTACACCTTC. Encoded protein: CASRPGGAQSYGYTF.

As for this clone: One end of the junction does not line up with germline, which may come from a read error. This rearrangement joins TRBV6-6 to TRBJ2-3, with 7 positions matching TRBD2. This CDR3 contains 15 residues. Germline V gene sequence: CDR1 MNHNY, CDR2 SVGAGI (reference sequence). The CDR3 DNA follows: TGTGCCATCAGTGCCTCCGGGACTACCACAGATACGCAGTATTTT. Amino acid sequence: CAISASGTTTDTQYF.

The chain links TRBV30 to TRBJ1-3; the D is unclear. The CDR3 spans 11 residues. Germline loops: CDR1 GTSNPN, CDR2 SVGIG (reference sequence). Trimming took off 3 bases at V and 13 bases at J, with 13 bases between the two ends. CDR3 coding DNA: TGTGCCTGGAGCGACACCCCCAAAATATATTTT. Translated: CAWSDTPKIYF. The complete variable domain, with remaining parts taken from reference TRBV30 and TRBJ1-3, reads SQTIHQWPATLVQPVGSPLSLECTVEGTSNPNLYWYRQAAGRGLQLLFYSVGIGQISSEVPQNLSASRPQDRQFILSSKKLLLSDSGFYLCAWSDTPKIYFGEGSWLTVV.

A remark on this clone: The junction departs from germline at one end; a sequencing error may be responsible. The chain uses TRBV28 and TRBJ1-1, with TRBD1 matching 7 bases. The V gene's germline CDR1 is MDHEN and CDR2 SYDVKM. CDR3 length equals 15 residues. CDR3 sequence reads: CASSIMTGRNIEAFF. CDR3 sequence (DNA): TGTGCCAGCAGTATAATGACAGGGAGGAACATTGAAGCTTTCTTT.

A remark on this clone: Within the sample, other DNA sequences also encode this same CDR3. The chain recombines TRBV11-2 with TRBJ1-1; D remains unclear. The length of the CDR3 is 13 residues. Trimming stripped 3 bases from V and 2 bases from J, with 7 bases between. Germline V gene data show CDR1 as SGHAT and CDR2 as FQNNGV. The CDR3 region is CASSFSGNTEAFF. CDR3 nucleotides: TGTGCCAGCAGCTTCTCCGGAAACACTGAAGCTTTCTTT.

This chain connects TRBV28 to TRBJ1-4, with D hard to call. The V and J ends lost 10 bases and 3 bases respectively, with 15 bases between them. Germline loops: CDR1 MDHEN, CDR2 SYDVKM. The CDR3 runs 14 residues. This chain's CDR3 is CATSNPGSNEKLFF. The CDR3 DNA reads TGTGCCACGTCCAACCCGGGCTCTAATGAAAAACTGTTTTTT. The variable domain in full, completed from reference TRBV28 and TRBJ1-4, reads DVKVTQSSRYLVKRTGEKVFLECVQDMDHENMFWYRQDPGLGLRLIYFSYDVKMKEKGDIPEGYSVSREKKERFSLILESASTNQTSMYLCATSNPGSNEKLFFGSGTQLSVL.

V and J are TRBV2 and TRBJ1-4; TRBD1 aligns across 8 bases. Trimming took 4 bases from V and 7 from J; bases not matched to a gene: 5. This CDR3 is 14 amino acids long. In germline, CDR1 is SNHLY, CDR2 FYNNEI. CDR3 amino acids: CASSGDRNGEKLFF. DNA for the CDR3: TGTGCCAGCAGTGGGGACAGGAACGGTGAAAAACTGTTTTTT.

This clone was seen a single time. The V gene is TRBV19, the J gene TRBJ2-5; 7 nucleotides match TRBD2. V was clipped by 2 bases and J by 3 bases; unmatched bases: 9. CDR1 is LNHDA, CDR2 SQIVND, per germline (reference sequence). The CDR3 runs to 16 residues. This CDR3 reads CASSITSAWGEETQYF. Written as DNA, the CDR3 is TGTGCCAGTAGTATAACTAGCGCCTGGGGGGAAGAGACCCAGTACTTC.

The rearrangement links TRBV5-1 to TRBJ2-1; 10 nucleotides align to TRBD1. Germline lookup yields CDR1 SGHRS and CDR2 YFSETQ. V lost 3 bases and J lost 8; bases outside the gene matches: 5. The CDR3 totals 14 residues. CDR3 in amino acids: CASSSGQGVDEQFF. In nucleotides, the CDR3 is TGCGCCAGCAGCTCTGGACAGGGGGTCGATGAGCAGTTCTTC.

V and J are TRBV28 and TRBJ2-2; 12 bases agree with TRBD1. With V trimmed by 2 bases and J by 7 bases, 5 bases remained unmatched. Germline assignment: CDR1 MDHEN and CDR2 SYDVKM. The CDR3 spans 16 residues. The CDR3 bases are TGTGCCAGCAGTTTAGGCCGGGACAGGGGGCACGGGGAGCTGTTTTTT. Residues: CASSLGRDRGHGELFF.